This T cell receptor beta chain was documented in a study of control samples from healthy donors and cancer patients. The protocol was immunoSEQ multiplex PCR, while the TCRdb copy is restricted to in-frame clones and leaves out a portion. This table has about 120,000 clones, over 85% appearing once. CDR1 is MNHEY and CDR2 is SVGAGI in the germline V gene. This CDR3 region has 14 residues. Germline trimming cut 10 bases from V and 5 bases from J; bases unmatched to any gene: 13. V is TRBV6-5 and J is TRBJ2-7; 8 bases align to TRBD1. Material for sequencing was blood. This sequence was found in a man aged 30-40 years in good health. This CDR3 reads CATSIGQGSNEQYV. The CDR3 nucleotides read TGTGCCACCTCCATTGGACAGGGTAGTAACGAGCAGTACGTC.